This TCR beta chain was found in a study of cytomegalovirus exposure and HLA in healthy donors. CDR1 is MGHDK, CDR2 SYGVNS, per germline. The CDR3 consists of 12 residues. Trimming stripped 4 bases from V and 9 bases from J, with 12 bases between. The primer mix had 60 Vbeta and 13 Jbeta primers. Libraries were prepared by immunoSEQ multiplex PCR; TCRdb keeps only in-frame clonotypes and omits some of them. This table has some 150,000 clones, less than 85% appearing once. This sequence joins TRBV25-1 and TRBJ1-1; no reliable D call. The sequenced material came from PBMCs. The source is a woman aged 60 to 75 in good health and CMV-seropositive. The CDR3 DNA is TGTGCCAGCAGTGTACAGCCCTTACAAGCTTTCTTT. Translated, it gives CASSVQPLQAFF.